This T cell receptor beta chain was recovered during a study of blood T cell repertoires in COVID-19. The ends lost 1 base at V and 5 bases at J; junction bases unmatched: 2. CDR3 length equals 16 residues. The germline CDR1 and CDR2 sequences are SGHDN and FVKESK. The protocol was immunoSEQ multiplex PCR, while the TCRdb copy is restricted to in-frame clones and leaves out a portion. The repertoire consists of approximately 24,000 clones, with around 86% occurring once and the leading ten covering more than 7%. The sequence derives from a man aged 45-60 years with active COVID-19. Input material: peripheral blood. The genes are TRBV14 and TRBJ2-2, with 12 bases matching TRBD2. The CDR3 sequence is CASSQAGTSGTGELFF. The CDR3 region has the DNA TGTGCCAGCAGCCAAGCCGGGACTAGCGGGACCGGGGAGCTGTTTTTT.